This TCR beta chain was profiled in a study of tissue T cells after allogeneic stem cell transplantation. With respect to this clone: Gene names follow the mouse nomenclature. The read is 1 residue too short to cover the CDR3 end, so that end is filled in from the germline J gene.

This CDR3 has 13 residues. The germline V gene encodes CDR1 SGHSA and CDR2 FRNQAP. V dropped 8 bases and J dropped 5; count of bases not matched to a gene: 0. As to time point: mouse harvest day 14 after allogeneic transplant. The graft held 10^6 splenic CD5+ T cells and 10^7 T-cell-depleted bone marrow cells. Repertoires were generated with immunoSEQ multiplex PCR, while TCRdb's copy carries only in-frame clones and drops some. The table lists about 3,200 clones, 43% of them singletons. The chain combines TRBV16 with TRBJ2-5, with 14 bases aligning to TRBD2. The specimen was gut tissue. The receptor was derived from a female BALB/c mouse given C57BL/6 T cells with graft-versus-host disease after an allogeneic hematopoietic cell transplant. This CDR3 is CASGTGGADTQYF. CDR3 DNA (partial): TGTGCAAGCGGGACTGGGGGGGCAGACACCCAGTAC. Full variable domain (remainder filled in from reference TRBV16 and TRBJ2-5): NAGVIQTPRHKVTGKGQEATLWCEPISGHSAVFWYRQTIVQGLEFLTYFRNQAPIDDSGMPKERFSAQMPNQSHSTLKIQSTQPQDSAVYLCASGTGGADTQYFGPGTRLLVL.